The clone carrying this T cell receptor (beta chain) was detected once. Germline and genes: mouse. The CDR3 end lies 1 residue beyond the end of the read and is filled in from the germline J gene. The data derive from a study of tissue T cells after allogeneic stem cell transplantation. The data were produced by immunoSEQ multiplex PCR, yet TCRdb's version contains in-frame clones alone and is incomplete. The table lists roughly 7,100 clones, under 50% of them singletons, with approximately 7% in the top ten. Specified time point: mouse harvest day 7 after allogeneic transplant. Each mouse received 10^7 T-cell-depleted marrow cells plus 10^6 splenic CD5+ T cells by tail vein. Mice had MHC-mismatched B6 into BALB/c GVHD, sampled day 7 or 14. The CDR3 is made up of 15 amino acids. The V gene's germline CDR1 is SNHLY and CDR2 FYNGKV (reference sequence). Between the trimmed V and J ends, which lost 5 bases and 3 bases, there was a span of 13 bases.

V usage is TRBV3 and J usage is TRBJ1-4; D remains unclear. The material sequenced was gut tissue. The TCR comes from a female BALB/c mouse given C57BL/6 T cells with graft-versus-host disease after an allogeneic hematopoietic cell transplant. Here the CDR3 reads CASSPRSGANERLFF. The sequenced part of the CDR3 DNA is TGTGCCAGCAGCCCCCGTTCGGGAGCCAACGAAAGATTATTT. Combining the CDR3 with reference TRBV3 and TRBJ1-4 gives the whole variable domain GPKVLQIPSHQIIDMGQMVTLNCDPVSNHLYFYWYKQILGQQMEFLVNFYNGKVMEKSKLFKDQFSVERPDGSYFTLKIQPTALEDSAVYFCASSPRSGANERLFFGHGTKLSVL.